The source of this TCR beta chain is a study of beta chain features in type 1 diabetes. The investigators reverse transcribed all of the isolated RNA, so they sequenced expressed TCRB transcripts. Clones were read by immunoSEQ multiplex PCR, and TCRdb kept only the in-frame ones, dropping some. The repertoire holds 680,000 or so clones, around an eighth seen once, with approximately 0.022% in the top ten. Details on this clone: Its matching antigen is unknown.

There are 16 residues in the CDR3. The germline V and J ends were trimmed by 2 bases and 0 bases, with 12 bases remaining between them. Germline lookup yields CDR1 MDHEN and CDR2 SYDVKM. Overall study results and limits: When Type 1 diabetes patients were examined, their TCRB CDR3s proved moderately but significantly shorter in all four CD4+ subsets. Whether HLA type affects TCRB rearrangement stayed undetermined in the present work.

Input material: naive CD4+ T cells from blood. This rearrangement joins TRBV28 to TRBJ2-3; D is perhaps TRBD1 or TRBD2 (5 bases each). The receptor comes from a man between 18 and 35 years old with type 1 diabetes. In DNA form, the CDR3 reads TGTGCCAGCAGTTTAGGGACGGTTCCTAGCACAGATACGCAGTATTTT. Translated: CASSLGTVPSTDTQYF.